The 11 T cell receptor beta chains given below trace back to one sample, sequenced in a study of blood T cell repertoires in COVID-19. Data came from immunoSEQ multiplex PCR; TCRdb stores just in-frame clones and leaves some out. The sample includes approximately 70,000 clones, 82% of them seen just once. The sample taken for sequencing was peripheral blood. These receptor sequences come from a human donor in a cohort sampled during active COVID-19.

In regard to this clone: Sequence at one end of the junction differs from germline and may be a read error. The chain employs TRBV5-1 and TRBJ2-1, with a tentative D call TRBD2 (5 bases). This CDR3 comprises 16 residues. The germline gives CDR1 SGHRS, CDR2 YFSETQ. CDR3 DNA sequence: TGCGCCAGCAGATTGGCGGCCAGCGGCTCCTACAATGAGCAGTTCTTC. Protein: CASRLAASGSYNEQFF.

The chain employs TRBV18 and TRBJ1-1; no clear D. The CDR3 runs 13 residues. V lost 6 bases and J 3 bases, leaving 11 bases between the germline ends. The germline gives CDR1 KGHSH, CDR2 LQKENI. Written as DNA, the CDR3 is TGTGCCAGCTCTCCATTTCCGGACACTGAAGCTTTCTTT. The encoded protein is CASSPFPDTEAFF.

DNA of the CDR3: TGTGCCAGCAGCATTGACAGGGTCAGAGAAGCTTTCTTT. Its protein is CASSIDRVREAFF. The rearrangement joins TRBV6-5 to TRBJ1-1; the match to TRBD1 covers 7 bases. The CDR3 has 13 amino acids. With 6 bases clipped from V and 8 bases from J, the junction kept 9 bases outside the gene matches. Germline V CDR1 and CDR2: MNHEY, SVGAGI.

The V gene is TRBV4-1, the J gene TRBJ2-1, with 11 bases lining up with TRBD1. From germline, CDR1 is MGHRA and CDR2 YSYEKL. V was pared by 5 bases and J by 8 bases, with 14 bases of the junction left unmatched. The CDR3 is 17 residues long. In nucleotides, the CDR3 is TGCGCCAGCAGCTTATCCCCCGGGACAGGGGGTGGCTATGAGCAGTTCTTC. Translating it yields CASSLSPGTGGGYEQFF.

The chain employs TRBV19 and TRBJ2-6; D gene ambiguous. Germline assignment: CDR1 LNHDA and CDR2 SQIVND (reference sequence). This CDR3 has 17 residues. V dropped 3 bases and J dropped 0 bases, with 12 bases sitting between them. CDR3 protein: CASSIQNYYSGANVLTF. As DNA, the CDR3 is TGTGCCAGTAGTATTCAGAACTACTACTCTGGGGCCAACGTCCTGACTTTC.

The gene calls are TRBV30 and TRBJ1-1, with D unresolved. Germline loops: CDR1 GTSNPN, CDR2 SVGIG (reference sequence). V lost 1 base and J lost 6, with 15 bases in between. The CDR3 length is 14 residues. DNA of the CDR3: TGTGCCTGGAGTGACCCCGGGAATTGGGCTGAAGCTTTCTTT. Translating gives CAWSDPGNWAEAFF.

The chain employs TRBV5-1 and TRBJ1-3, with TRBD1 as a possible D gene (5 bases). This CDR3 contains 14 residues. Germline V lookup: CDR1 SGHRS, CDR2 YFSETQ. Trimming removed 4 bases at V and 4 bases at J, with 12 bases between. The CDR3 protein is CASSPGTGGNTIYF. CDR3 DNA: TGCGCCAGCAGCCCGGGGACTGGGGGAAACACCATATATTTT.

The chain uses TRBV5-4 and TRBJ2-1, with D tentatively TRBD1 (5 bases). CDR1 SGHNT and CDR2 YYREEE come from the germline V gene (reference sequence). The CDR3 runs to 14 residues. V shed 0 bases and J shed 4 bases, with 8 bases lying between them. The CDR3 is CASSLGQGYNEQFF. The CDR3 region has the DNA TGTGCCAGCAGCTTGGGGCAGGGTTACAATGAGCAGTTCTTC.

The V gene is TRBV7-9, the J gene TRBJ2-7; tentatively, D is TRBD2 (5 bases). The CDR3 sequence is 15 residues long. Germline V lookup: CDR1 SEHNR, CDR2 FQNEAQ (reference sequence). Trimming took off 5 bases at V and 5 bases at J, with 19 bases between the two ends. CDR3 sequence (DNA): TGTGCCAGCAGCCCCGGACTGAAAGAGGTTGACGAGCAGTACTTC. It is translated as CASSPGLKEVDEQYF.

This clone was counted once. The chain combines TRBV19 with TRBJ1-4, with D tentatively TRBD1 (6 bases). Trimming pared 1 base from V and 4 bases from J, leaving 10 bases between. The CDR3 sequence is 15 residues long. Germline V gene lookup returns CDR1 LNHDA and CDR2 SQIVND (reference sequence). The CDR3 reads CASSIGGGYNEKLFF. DNA of the CDR3: TGTGCCAGTAGTATAGGCGGGGGCTATAATGAAAAACTGTTTTTT.

The V call is TRBV7-2, the J call TRBJ2-5; the D gene is possibly TRBD2 (7 bases). The CDR3 contains 16 residues. Germline V gives CDR1 SGHTA, CDR2 FQGNSA. Trimming took off 1 base at V and 3 bases at J, with 15 bases between the two ends. The CDR3, as DNA: TGTGCCAGCAGCTTAGTAGGGGGACTAAAGGAAGAGACCCAGTACTTC. It translates to CASSLVGGLKEETQYF. The full variable domain, with the rest looked up from reference TRBV7-2 and TRBJ2-5, is GAGVSQSPSNKVTEKGKDVELRCDPISGHTALYWYRQSLGQGLEFLIYFQGNSAPDKSGLPSDRFSAERTGGSVSTLTIQRTQQEDSAVYLCASSLVGGLKEETQYFGPGTRLLVL.